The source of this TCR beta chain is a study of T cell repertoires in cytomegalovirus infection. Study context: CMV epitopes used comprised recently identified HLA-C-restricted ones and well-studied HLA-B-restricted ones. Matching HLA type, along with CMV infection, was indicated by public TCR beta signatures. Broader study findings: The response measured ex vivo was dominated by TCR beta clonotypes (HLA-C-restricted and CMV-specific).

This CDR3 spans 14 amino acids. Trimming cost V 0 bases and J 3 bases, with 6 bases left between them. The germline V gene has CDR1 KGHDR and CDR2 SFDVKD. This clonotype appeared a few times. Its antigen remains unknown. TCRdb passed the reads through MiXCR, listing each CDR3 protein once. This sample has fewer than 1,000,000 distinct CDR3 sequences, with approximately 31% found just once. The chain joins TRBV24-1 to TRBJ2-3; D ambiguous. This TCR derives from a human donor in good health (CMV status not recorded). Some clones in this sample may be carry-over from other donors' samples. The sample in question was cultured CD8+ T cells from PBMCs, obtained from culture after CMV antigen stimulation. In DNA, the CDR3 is TGTGCCACCAGTGATTTGGCTAGTACAGATACGCAGTATTTT. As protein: CATSDLASTDTQYF.